These 13 T cell receptor beta chains came from one sample sequenced in a study of PD-1 blockade in classical Hodgkin lymphoma. Each and every patient relapsed after autologous stem cell transplantation, and patients got differing brentuximab vedotin exposure. Method: immunoSEQ multiplex PCR; TCRdb's copy keeps in-frame clones and lacks some. Of 13,000 to 15,000 clones in the sample, 81% are singletons; the top ten hold approximately 24%. The sequencing used peripheral blood mononuclear cells (PBMCs), collected at baseline. The receptor set was obtained from a human donor with classical Hodgkin lymphoma.

The chain combines TRBV7-3 with TRBJ1-2, with 7 bases identical to TRBD1. Germline CDR1 is SGHTA and CDR2 is FQGTGA. Unmatched junction bases numbered 6, after V lost 4 bases and J lost 4 bases. The CDR3 has 14 residues. The CDR3 bases are TGTGCCAGCAGCTCCGGACAGGCCCGCTATGGCTACACCTTC. Amino acids: CASSSGQARYGYTF.

The V gene is TRBV7-3, the J gene TRBJ2-2, with D possibly matching TRBD2 (7 bases). The CDR3 covers 17 residues. V was pared by 0 bases and J by 4 bases, with 15 bases between. The germline CDR1 and CDR2 sequences are SGHTA and FQGTGA. This CDR3 reads CASSLTLERGATGELFF. CDR3 bases: TGTGCCAGCAGCTTAACGTTGGAACGGGGGGCCACCGGGGAGCTGTTTTTT.

This sequence joins TRBV12-5 and TRBJ2-3; no clear D gene. Germline values: CDR1 LGHNT, CDR2 FRNRAP. With 6 bases removed from V and 1 base from J, the gap between germline ends came to 8 bases. CDR3 length: 13 amino acids. The CDR3 DNA is TGTGCTAGTGGCCCTTCTGGCACAGATACGCAGTATTTT. Its translation is CASGPSGTDTQYF.

The chain is built from TRBV7-9 and TRBJ2-1, with D perhaps matching TRBD1 or TRBD2 (6 bases each). Germline V gene data show CDR1 as SEHNR and CDR2 as FQNEAQ (reference sequence). This CDR3 has 18 residues. V was trimmed by 5 bases and J by 7 bases, leaving 27 bases between them. Here the CDR3 DNA reads TGTGCCAGCAGCCTCCTCGGGGGCAGCTCTCTGACGAAAAATGAGCAGTTCTTC. Its translation is CASSLLGGSSLTKNEQFF.

V gene TRBV7-6 combines with J gene TRBJ2-5, with D unclear. CDR3 length equals 11 residues. Between the trimmed V and J ends, which lost 2 bases and 11 bases, there was a span of 9 bases. Germline CDR1 and CDR2: SGHVS and FNYEAQ. For the CDR3, the DNA is TGTGCCAGCAGCTTATCAGACGCTCAGTACTTC. It encodes CASSLSDAQYF.

The rearrangement links TRBV6-4 to TRBJ2-1, with D maybe TRBD2 (5 bases). This CDR3 is built from 13 residues. Germline-derived CDR1 and CDR2 are MRHNA and SNTAGT. V lost 9 bases and J 6 bases, leaving 15 bases between the germline ends. As DNA, the CDR3 is TGTGCCAGTTCAATCGGACTCTTCAATGAGCAGTTCTTC. This sequence encodes CASSIGLFNEQFF.

The chain combines TRBV11-2 with TRBJ1-1; D is unresolved. Germline V gene data show CDR1 as SGHAT and CDR2 as FQNNGV. The V end was cut by 6 bases, the J end by 3 bases, with 14 bases between. The CDR3 consists of 14 residues. The chain's CDR3 is CASRSWEGHTEAFF. CDR3 DNA: TGTGCCAGCAGATCGTGGGAGGGCCACACTGAAGCTTTCTTT.

The chain uses TRBV6-1 and TRBJ2-1; 7 bases match TRBD2. J lost 12 bases, V lost 4 bases, and 9 bases had no gene match. The germline CDR1 and CDR2 sequences are MNHNS and SASEGT. The CDR3 has 13 residues. The CDR3 region is CASSGDYSRGQFF. The CDR3 nucleotides are TGTGCCAGCAGTGGGGACTACTCAAGGGGGCAGTTCTTC.

The chain links TRBV30 to TRBJ1-5; D might be TRBD1 (6 bases). The CDR3 is 16 residues long. Trimming took 0 bases from V and 2 from J, leaving 14 bases between them. Germline V CDR1 and CDR2: GTSNPN, SVGIG (reference sequence). The CDR3 coding sequence is TGTGCCTGGAGTGTAAGGGGGACCGGGGGCAATCAGCCCCAGCATTTT. Encoded protein: CAWSVRGTGGNQPQHF. Combining the CDR3 with reference TRBV30 and TRBJ1-5 gives the whole variable domain SQTIHQWPATLVQPVGSPLSLECTVEGTSNPNLYWYRQAAGRGLQLLFYSVGIGQISSEVPQNLSASRPQDRQFILSSKKLLLSDSGFYLCAWSVRGTGGNQPQHFGDGTRLSIL.

The chain couples TRBV6-4 to TRBJ2-3, with 13 bases fitting TRBD2. The CDR3 is made up of 14 amino acids. V lost 6 bases and J lost 4; bases outside the gene matches: 1. CDR1 and CDR2 (germline): MRHNA, SNTAGT. CDR3 in DNA: TGTGCCAGCAGCACTAGCGGGGGGGCAGATACGCAGTATTTT. This sequence encodes CASSTSGGADTQYF.

The gene calls are TRBV5-1 and TRBJ2-7, with 10 positions matching TRBD1. V was pared by 4 bases and J by 1 base, with 8 bases of the junction left unmatched. The V gene's germline CDR1 is SGHRS and CDR2 YFSETQ. There are 16 residues in the CDR3. The DNA of the CDR3 is TGCGCCAGCAGCGAGCCGACAGGGGGCAGTTCCTACGAGCAGTACTTC. This sequence encodes CASSEPTGGSSYEQYF.

This clone was seen a handful of times. The chain uses TRBV19 and TRBJ1-5; D not resolved. The CDR3 extends over 16 amino acids. The V end was cut by 1 base, the J end by 1 base, with 11 bases between. Germline CDR1 reads LNHDA; CDR2 reads SQIVND (reference sequence). CDR3 in DNA: TGTGCCAGTAGTATAGTTGGCAGAACGAGCAATCAGCCCCAGCATTTT. Protein: CASSIVGRTSNQPQHF.

Here the CDR3 reads CASSPRRLNTEAFF. CDR3 sequence (DNA): TGTGCCAGCTCACCACGGCGTCTGAACACTGAAGCTTTCTTT. The chain recombines TRBV18 with TRBJ1-1; D call uncertain. Germline V lookup: CDR1 KGHSH, CDR2 LQKENI. V lost 1 base, J lost 0 bases, and 6 bases lay in between. This CDR3 is built from 14 residues.